The 7 T cell receptor beta chains below all came from one sample that was sequenced in a study of cytomegalovirus exposure and HLA in healthy donors. 13 Jbeta primers and 60 Vbeta primers were used for the PCR. Clones were read by immunoSEQ multiplex PCR, and TCRdb kept only the in-frame ones, dropping some. The sample yields about 100,000 clones, 75% to 85% seen once. The sample consisted of PBMCs. The receptors originated from a female donor in good health and CMV-seropositive.

V usage is TRBV18 and J usage is TRBJ1-2; 7 nucleotides align to TRBD1. Germline V gene sequence: CDR1 KGHSH, CDR2 LQKENI. The CDR3 totals 17 residues. The V gene end was trimmed by 4 bases and the J gene end by 4 bases; junction bases not matched to a gene: 15. DNA for the CDR3: TGTGCCAGCTCACAGCGGCCACAGGGGATGGTGAGCTATGGCTACACCTTC. It codes for CASSQRPQGMVSYGYTF.

The chain links TRBV19 to TRBJ2-1; TRBD2 aligns across 12 bases. This CDR3 region has 15 residues. The ends lost 6 bases at V and 4 bases at J; junction bases unmatched: 4. Germline V lookup: CDR1 LNHDA, CDR2 SQIVND (reference sequence). The CDR3 bases are TGTGCCAGTAGACCTAGCGGGAGGGGATACAATGAGCAGTTCTTC. It encodes CASRPSGRGYNEQFF.

The chain recombines TRBV6-5 with TRBJ1-2, with 8 bases matching TRBD1. The CDR3 length is 14 residues. Germline trimming cut 6 bases from V and 9 bases from J; bases unmatched to any gene: 12. Per the germline V gene, CDR1 is MNHEY and CDR2 is SVGAGI. This chain's CDR3 is CASRINRGGYRYTF. The CDR3 DNA sequence: TGTGCCAGCAGGATAAACAGGGGGGGGTATCGCTACACCTTC.

The rearrangement uses TRBV9 and TRBJ1-5; 7 nucleotides match TRBD1. The CDR3 extends over 14 amino acids. V was clipped by 0 bases and J by 5 bases; unmatched bases: 2. Germline CDR1 is SGDLS and CDR2 is YYNGEE. The CDR3 protein is CASSVGQGDQPQHF. The CDR3, as DNA: TGTGCCAGCAGCGTAGGACAGGGTGATCAGCCCCAGCATTTT.

The chain combines TRBV5-1 with TRBJ2-1; 8 bases fit TRBD2. Looked up from germline, CDR1 is SGHRS and CDR2 is YFSETQ. The CDR3 sequence is 15 residues long. J lost 7 bases, V lost 3 bases, and 9 bases had no gene match. Here the CDR3 DNA reads TGCGCCAGCAGCTACCGGGGGGGCCTGGGGAATGAGCAGTTCTTC. It encodes CASSYRGGLGNEQFF.

The CDR3 DNA is TGTGCCTGGAGACAGTTGGCTTACGAGCAGTACTTC. Translating gives CAWRQLAYEQYF. The chain couples TRBV30 to TRBJ2-7; no definite D call. In germline, CDR1 is GTSNPN, CDR2 SVGIG (reference sequence). This CDR3 comprises 12 residues. The V and J ends lost 3 bases and 4 bases respectively, with 10 bases between them.

In its sample, this clone was seen once. V is TRBV6-6 and J is TRBJ1-6, with D perhaps matching TRBD1 (5 bases). In germline, CDR1 is MNHNY, CDR2 SVGAGI (reference sequence). This CDR3 is 15 amino acids long. The germline V and J ends were trimmed by 3 bases and 6 bases, with 12 bases remaining between them. CDR3 loop: CASSYGGGPNSPLHF. Here the CDR3 DNA reads TGTGCCAGCAGTTATGGGGGAGGGCCTAATTCACCCCTCCACTTT.